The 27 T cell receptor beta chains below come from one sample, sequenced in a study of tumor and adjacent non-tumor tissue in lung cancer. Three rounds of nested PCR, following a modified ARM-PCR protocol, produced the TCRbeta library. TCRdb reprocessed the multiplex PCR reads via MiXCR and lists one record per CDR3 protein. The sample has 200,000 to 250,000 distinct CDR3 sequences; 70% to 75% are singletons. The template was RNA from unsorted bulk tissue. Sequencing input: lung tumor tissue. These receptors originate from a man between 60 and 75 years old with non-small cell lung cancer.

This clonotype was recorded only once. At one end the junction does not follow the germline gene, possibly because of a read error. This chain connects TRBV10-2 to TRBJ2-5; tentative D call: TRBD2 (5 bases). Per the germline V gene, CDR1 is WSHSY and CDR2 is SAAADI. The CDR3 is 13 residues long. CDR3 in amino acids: CATLDRLGETKYF. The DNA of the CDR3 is TGCGCCACCTTGGACCGTTTGGGAGAGACCAAGTACTTC.

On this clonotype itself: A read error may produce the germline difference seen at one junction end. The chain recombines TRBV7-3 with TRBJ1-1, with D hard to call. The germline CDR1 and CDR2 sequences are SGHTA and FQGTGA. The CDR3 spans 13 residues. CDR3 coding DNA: TGTGCCTGCAGCTTAAGACAGAACACTGAAGCTTTCTTT. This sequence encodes CACSLRQNTEAFF.

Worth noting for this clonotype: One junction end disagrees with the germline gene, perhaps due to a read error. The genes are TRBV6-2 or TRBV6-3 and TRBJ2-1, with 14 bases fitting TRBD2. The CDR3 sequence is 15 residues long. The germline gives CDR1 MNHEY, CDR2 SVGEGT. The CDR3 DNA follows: TGTGTCAGCGGAACGACTAGCGGGAGGGCCGGTGAGCAGTTCTTC. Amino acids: CVSGTTSGRAGEQFF.

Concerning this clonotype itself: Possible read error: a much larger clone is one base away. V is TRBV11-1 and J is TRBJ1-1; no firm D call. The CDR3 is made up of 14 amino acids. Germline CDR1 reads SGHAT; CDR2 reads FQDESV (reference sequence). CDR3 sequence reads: CASSLRQRNNEAFF. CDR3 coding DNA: TGTGCCAGCAGCTTGAGGCAGCGGAACAATGAAGCTTTCTTT.

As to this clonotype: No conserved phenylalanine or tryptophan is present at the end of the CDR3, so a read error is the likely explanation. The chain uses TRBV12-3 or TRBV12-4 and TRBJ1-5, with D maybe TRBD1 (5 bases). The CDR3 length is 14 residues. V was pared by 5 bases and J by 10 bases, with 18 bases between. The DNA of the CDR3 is TGTGCCAGCAGTAGGACAAGCGAATGGCAACCCCAGCATATT. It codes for CASSRTSEWQPQHI.

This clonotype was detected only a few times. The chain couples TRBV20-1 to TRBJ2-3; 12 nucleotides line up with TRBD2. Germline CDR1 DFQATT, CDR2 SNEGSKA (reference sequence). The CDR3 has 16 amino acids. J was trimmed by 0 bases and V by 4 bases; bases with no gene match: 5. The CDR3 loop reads CSATRLAGDSTDTQYF. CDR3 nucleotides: TGCAGTGCTACTAGACTAGCGGGAGATAGCACAGATACGCAGTATTTT.

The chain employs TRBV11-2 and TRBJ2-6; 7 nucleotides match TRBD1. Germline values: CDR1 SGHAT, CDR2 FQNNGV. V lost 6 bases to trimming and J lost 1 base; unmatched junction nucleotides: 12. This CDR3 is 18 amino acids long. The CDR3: CASRLRGQAESGANVLTF. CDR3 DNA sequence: TGTGCCAGCAGATTAAGAGGACAGGCCGAGTCTGGGGCCAACGTCCTGACTTTC.

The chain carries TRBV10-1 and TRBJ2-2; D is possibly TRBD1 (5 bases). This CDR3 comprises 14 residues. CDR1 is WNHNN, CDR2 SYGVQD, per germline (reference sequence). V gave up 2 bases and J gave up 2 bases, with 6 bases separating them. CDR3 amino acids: CASSEGQNTGELFF. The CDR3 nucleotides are TGCGCCAGCAGTGAGGGACAAAACACCGGGGAGCTGTTTTTT.

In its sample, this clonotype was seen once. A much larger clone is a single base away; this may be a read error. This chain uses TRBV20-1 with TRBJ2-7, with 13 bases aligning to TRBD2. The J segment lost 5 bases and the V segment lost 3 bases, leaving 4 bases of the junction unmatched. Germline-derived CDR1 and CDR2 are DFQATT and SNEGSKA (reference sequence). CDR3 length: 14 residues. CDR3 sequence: CSARGLAGQHEQYF. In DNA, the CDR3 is TGCAGTGCTAGGGGACTAGCGGGGCAGCACGAGCAGTACTTC.

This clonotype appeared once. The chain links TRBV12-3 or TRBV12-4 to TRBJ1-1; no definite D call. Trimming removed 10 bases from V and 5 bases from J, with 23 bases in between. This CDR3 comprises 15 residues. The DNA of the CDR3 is TGTGCCATCAGCTCTCAGACTGGTTCGAAGACTGAAGCTTTCTTT. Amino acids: CAISSQTGSKTEAFF.

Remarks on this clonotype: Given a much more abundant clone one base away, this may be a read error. CDR3 protein: CASSSCTGGTYTEAFF. The CDR3 coding sequence is TGTGCCAGCAGCTCGTGCACAGGGGGGACCTACACTGAAGCTTTCTTT. The chain uses TRBV12-3 or TRBV12-4 and TRBJ1-1, with 8 bases identical to TRBD1. There are 16 residues in the CDR3. The trim removed 6 bases at V and 3 bases at J, leaving 12 bases unmatched.

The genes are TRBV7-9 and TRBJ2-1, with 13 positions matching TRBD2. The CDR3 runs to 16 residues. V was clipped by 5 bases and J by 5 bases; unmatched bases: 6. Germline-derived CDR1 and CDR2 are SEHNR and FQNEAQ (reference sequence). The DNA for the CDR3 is TGTGCCAGCAGCCGCACGGGACTAGCGGGGAACAATGAGCAGTTCTTC. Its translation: CASSRTGLAGNNEQFF.

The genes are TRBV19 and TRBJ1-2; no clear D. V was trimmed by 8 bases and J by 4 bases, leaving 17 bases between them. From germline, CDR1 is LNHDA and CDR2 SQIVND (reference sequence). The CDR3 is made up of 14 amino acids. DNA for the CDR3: TGTGCCAGTTCGGAGAGGAACTTCGTCTATGGCTACACCTTC. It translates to CASSERNFVYGYTF.

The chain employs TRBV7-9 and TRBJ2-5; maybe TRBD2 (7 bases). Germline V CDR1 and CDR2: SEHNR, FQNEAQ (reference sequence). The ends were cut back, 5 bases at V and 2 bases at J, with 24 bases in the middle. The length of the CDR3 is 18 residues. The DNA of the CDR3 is TGTGCCAGCAGCCTCATTGTGGGGGCGCGGGGGCCTCAAGAGACCCAGTACTTC. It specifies CASSLIVGARGPQETQYF. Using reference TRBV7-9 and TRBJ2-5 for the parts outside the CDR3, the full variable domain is DTGVSQNPRHKITKRGQNVTFRCDPISEHNRLYWYRQTLGQGPEFLTYFQNEAQLEKSRLLSDRFSAERPKGSFSTLEIQRTEQGDSAMYLCASSLIVGARGPQETQYFGPGTRLLVL.

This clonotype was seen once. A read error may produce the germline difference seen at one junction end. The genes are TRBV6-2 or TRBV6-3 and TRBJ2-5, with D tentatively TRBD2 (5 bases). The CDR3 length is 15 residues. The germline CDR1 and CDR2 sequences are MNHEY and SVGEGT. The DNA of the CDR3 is TGTGCCAGTAGTTACCCAAAACTAGAAGGGGAGACCCAGTACTTC. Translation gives CASSYPKLEGETQYF.

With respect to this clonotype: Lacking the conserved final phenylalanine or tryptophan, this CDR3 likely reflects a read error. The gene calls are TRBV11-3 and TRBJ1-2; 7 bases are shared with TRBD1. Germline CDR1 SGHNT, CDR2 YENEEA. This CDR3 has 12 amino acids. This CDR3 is CVSSSGQYGYTL. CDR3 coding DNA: TGTGTCAGCAGCTCGGGACAGTATGGTTACACCCTC.

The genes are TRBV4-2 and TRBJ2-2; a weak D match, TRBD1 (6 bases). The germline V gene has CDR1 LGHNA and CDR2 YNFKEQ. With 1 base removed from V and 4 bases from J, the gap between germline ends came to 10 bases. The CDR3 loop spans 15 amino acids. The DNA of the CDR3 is TGTGCCAGCAGCCAAGCGACAGGAGGCACCGGGGAGCTGTTTTTT. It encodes CASSQATGGTGELFF.

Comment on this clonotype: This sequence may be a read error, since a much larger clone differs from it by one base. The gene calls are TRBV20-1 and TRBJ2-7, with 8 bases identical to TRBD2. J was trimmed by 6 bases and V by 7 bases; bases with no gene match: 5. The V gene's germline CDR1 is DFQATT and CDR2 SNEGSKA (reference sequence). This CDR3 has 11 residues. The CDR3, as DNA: TGCAGTGGTACTACTAGCGGCGAGCAGTACTTC. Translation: CSGTTSGEQYF.

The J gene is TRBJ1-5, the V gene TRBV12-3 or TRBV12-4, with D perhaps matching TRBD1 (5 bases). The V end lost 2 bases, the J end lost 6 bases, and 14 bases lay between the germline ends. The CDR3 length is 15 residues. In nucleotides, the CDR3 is TGTGCCAGCAGTTTACGCACCGGGGGAGGTCAGCCCCAGCATTTT. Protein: CASSLRTGGGQPQHF.

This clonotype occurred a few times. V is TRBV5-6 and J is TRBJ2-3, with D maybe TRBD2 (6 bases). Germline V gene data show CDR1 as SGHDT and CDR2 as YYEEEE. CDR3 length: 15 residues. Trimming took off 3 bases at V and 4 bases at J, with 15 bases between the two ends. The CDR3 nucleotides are TGTGCCAGCAGCTCATTAAGACTAGGACCAGATACGCAGTATTTT. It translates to CASSSLRLGPDTQYF.

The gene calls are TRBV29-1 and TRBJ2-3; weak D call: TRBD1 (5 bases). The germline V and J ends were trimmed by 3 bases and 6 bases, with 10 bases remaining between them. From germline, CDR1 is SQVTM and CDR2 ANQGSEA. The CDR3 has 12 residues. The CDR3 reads CSVDSGPDTQYF. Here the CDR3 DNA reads TGCAGCGTTGATTCAGGGCCCGATACGCAGTATTTT.

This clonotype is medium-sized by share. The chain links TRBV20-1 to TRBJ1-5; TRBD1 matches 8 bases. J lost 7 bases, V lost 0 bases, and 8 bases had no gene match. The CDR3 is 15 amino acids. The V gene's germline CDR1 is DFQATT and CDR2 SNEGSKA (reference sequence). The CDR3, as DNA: TGCAGTGCTAGAGATCAACAGGGGGATGGGCAGCCCCAGCATTTT. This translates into CSARDQQGDGQPQHF.

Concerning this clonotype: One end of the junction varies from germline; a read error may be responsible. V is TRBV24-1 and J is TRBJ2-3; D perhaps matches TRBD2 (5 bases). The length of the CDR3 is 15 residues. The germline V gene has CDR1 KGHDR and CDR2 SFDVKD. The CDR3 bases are TGTGTCACCAGTGACCTAGCTTCCCCCACAGATACGCAGTATTTT. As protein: CVTSDLASPTDTQYF.

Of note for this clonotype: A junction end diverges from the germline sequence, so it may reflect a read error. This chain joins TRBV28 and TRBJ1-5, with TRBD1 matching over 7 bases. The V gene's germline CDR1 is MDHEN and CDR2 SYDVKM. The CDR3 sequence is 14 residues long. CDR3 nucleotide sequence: TGTGCCAGTAGTTCAGGGGGAGGCAATCAGGCCCAGCATTTT. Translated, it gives CASSSGGGNQAQHF.

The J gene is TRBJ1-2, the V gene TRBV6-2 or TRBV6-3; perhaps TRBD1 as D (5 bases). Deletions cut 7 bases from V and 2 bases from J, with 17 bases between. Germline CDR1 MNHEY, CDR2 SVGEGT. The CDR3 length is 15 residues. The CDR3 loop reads CASIAAGTVNYGYTF. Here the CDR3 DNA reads TGTGCCAGCATTGCGGCCGGGACGGTAAACTATGGCTACACCTTC.

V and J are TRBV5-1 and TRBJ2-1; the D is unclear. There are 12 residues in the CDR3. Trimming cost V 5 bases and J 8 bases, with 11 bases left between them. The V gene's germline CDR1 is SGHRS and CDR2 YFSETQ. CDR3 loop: CASSSSFDEQFF. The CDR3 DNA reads TGCGCCAGCAGTTCCAGTTTCGATGAGCAGTTCTTC.

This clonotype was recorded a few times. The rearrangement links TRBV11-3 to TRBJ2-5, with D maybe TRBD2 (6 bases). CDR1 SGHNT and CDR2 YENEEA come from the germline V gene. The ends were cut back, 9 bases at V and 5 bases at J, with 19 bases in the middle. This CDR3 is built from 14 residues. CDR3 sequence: CASTPKWDSETQYF. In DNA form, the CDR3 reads TGTGCCAGTACCCCCAAATGGGACTCTGAGACCCAGTACTTC.